This T cell receptor beta chain comes out of a study of blood T cell repertoires in COVID-19. V was trimmed by 6 bases and J by 7 bases, leaving 9 bases between them. The CDR3 is made up of 11 amino acids. Germline V CDR1 and CDR2: MNHEY, SVGEGT. The data were produced by immunoSEQ multiplex PCR, yet TCRdb's version contains in-frame clones alone and is incomplete. The profile shows around 120,000 clones, 78% of them singletons. The chain joins TRBV6-2 or TRBV6-3 to TRBJ1-2; no reliable D call. The sample taken for sequencing was peripheral blood. This TCR was recovered from an older man with acute or convalescent COVID-19. The CDR3 here is CASSLHSGYTF. The CDR3 coding sequence is TGTGCCAGCAGCCTCCATTCTGGCTACACCTTC.